Shown below are 5 T cell receptor beta chains from a single sample sequenced in a study of blood T cell repertoires in COVID-19. Data came from immunoSEQ multiplex PCR; TCRdb stores just in-frame clones and leaves some out. The data hold some 130,000 clones, with 70% to 85% observed a single time. The specimen was peripheral blood. All receptors come from a man aged 60 to 75 with acute or convalescent COVID-19.

The chain recombines TRBV2 with TRBJ2-6, with 7 bases fitting TRBD1. The CDR3 is made up of 17 amino acids. Trimming cost V 0 bases and J 4 bases; bases outside gene matches: 6. Germline assignment: CDR1 SNHLY and CDR2 FYNNEI. CDR3 sequence reads: CASSEAEGAYGANVLTF. In nucleotides, the CDR3 is TGTGCCAGCAGTGAAGCTGAGGGGGCGTACGGGGCCAACGTCCTGACTTTC. Drawing the rest from reference TRBV2 and TRBJ2-6, the complete variable domain is EPEVTQTPSHQVTQMGQEVILRCVPISNHLYFYWYRQILGQKVEFLVSFYNNEISEKSEIFDDQFSVERPDGSNFTLKIRSTKLEDSAMYFCASSEAEGAYGANVLTFGAGSRLTVL.

The V gene is TRBV5-4, the J gene TRBJ1-2, with a tentative D call TRBD1 (5 bases). Trimming cost V 6 bases and J 6 bases, with 21 bases left between them. Germline V gene sequence: CDR1 SGHNT, CDR2 YYREEE (reference sequence). There are 15 residues in the CDR3. In nucleotides, the CDR3 is TGTGCCAGCACCCGGGGGAGGTCAATCGGGGATGGCTACACCTTC. Translating it yields CASTRGRSIGDGYTF.

The table lists this clone with a count of one. CDR3: CASSTNAGYEQYF. CDR3 in DNA: TGTGCCAGCAGTACTAATGCGGGGTACGAGCAGTACTTC. The genes are TRBV11-3 and TRBJ2-7; possible D gene TRBD2, 6 bases. The CDR3 contains 13 residues. Trimming stripped 6 bases from V and 4 bases from J, with 13 bases between. Germline-derived CDR1 and CDR2 are SGHNT and YENEEA.

The rearrangement links TRBV2 to TRBJ1-3, with unresolved D. The germline V gene encodes CDR1 SNHLY and CDR2 FYNNEI. This CDR3 region has 13 residues. The V end lost 7 bases, the J end lost 3 bases, and 10 bases lay between the germline ends. The CDR3 loop reads CASTRSGGNTIYF. The CDR3 DNA reads TGTGCCAGCACGAGGTCGGGTGGAAACACCATATATTTT.

The genes are TRBV11-2 and TRBJ1-1; the match to TRBD1 covers 7 bases. This CDR3 has 14 residues. With V trimmed by 5 bases and J by 5 bases, 8 bases remained unmatched. Germline V gene lookup returns CDR1 SGHAT and CDR2 FQNNGV. The DNA for the CDR3 is TGTGCCAGCAGCCTCCGACAGGGTGGAACTGAAGCTTTCTTT. Its translation is CASSLRQGGTEAFF.